Each of the 20 T cell receptor beta chains below was sequenced from the same sample in a study of cytomegalovirus exposure and HLA in healthy donors (dated by TCRdb to the late 2010s). Receptor amplification or capture employed the immunoSEQ multiplex PCR assay. TCRdb mirrors the immuneACCESS table, restricted to in-frame sequences. Some clones are absent from its copies; in checked studies, under half trace to an unresolved V gene, and the reason for the others is unknown. The sample table contains a few hundred thousand clones; only one count was recorded for roughly 88% of them. Of the sample, 11% to 15% falls within the top ten clones. The sample consisted of PBMCs. These receptors were obtained from a woman aged 25 to 39 in good health and CMV-seropositive.

This chain uses TRBV7-9 with TRBJ2-7; 8 bases line up with TRBD2. Trimming removed 1 base from V and 1 base from J; junction bases left unmatched: 6. The germline CDR1 and CDR2 sequences are SEHNR and FQNEAQ (reference sequence). The CDR3 runs to 16 residues. CDR3 region: CASSLVTGGESYEQYF. CDR3 in DNA: TGTGCCAGCAGCTTAGTGACGGGAGGGGAATCCTACGAGCAGTACTTC. Combining the CDR3 with reference TRBV7-9 and TRBJ2-7 gives the whole variable domain DTGVSQNPRHKITKRGQNVTFRCDPISEHNRLYWYRQTLGQGPEFLTYFQNEAQLEKSRLLSDRFSAERPKGSFSTLEIQRTEQGDSAMYLCASSLVTGGESYEQYFGPGTRLTVT.

This clone was counted only a few times. The same CDR3 can be traced to other DNA sequences in this sample. The genes are TRBV4-3 and TRBJ2-2, with unresolved D. CDR3 length: 15 amino acids. Trimming pared 8 bases from V and 2 bases from J, leaving 15 bases between. Looked up from germline, CDR1 is LGHNA and CDR2 is YSLEER. As DNA, the CDR3 is TGCGCCAGCTCCCGTGGGGAACTCAACACCGGGGAGCTGTTTTTT. Translated: CASSRGELNTGELFF.

The chain has TRBV9 and TRBJ2-3; D remains ambiguous. CDR1 SGDLS and CDR2 YYNGEE come from the germline V gene. The ends were cut back, 0 bases at V and 3 bases at J, with 8 bases in the middle. The CDR3 runs 14 residues. CDR3 in amino acids: CASSVGVGTDTQYF. The CDR3 DNA follows: TGTGCCAGCAGCGTAGGGGTCGGGACAGATACGCAGTATTTT.

The chain combines TRBV4-3 with TRBJ2-7, with 8 nucleotides matching TRBD1. The CDR3 covers 15 residues. The J segment lost 5 bases and the V segment lost 5 bases, leaving 11 bases of the junction unmatched. CDR1 is LGHNA, CDR2 YSLEER, per germline. CDR3 sequence (DNA): TGCGCCAGCAGCAAGGGACAGGCCCCTAGGGACGAGCAGTACTTC. Translated: CASSKGQAPRDEQYF.

V usage is TRBV11-1 and J usage is TRBJ2-3; 7 bases agree with TRBD2. There are 16 residues in the CDR3. Looked up from germline, CDR1 is SGHAT and CDR2 is FQDESV (reference sequence). After removal of 3 bases from V and 1 base from J, the junction contained 7 bases not matched to a gene. CDR3 DNA sequence: TGTGCCAGCAGCTTGGGGGAGGGTCAGGGCACAGATACGCAGTATTTT. It encodes CASSLGEGQGTDTQYF.

The CDR3 here is CASHSGRGGEQYF. In DNA, the CDR3 is TGTGCCAGCCATAGCGGGAGAGGGGGCGAGCAGTACTTC. The chain couples TRBV10-3 to TRBJ2-7; 9 bases fit TRBD2. Germline V gene data show CDR1 as ENHRY and CDR2 as SYGVKD. This CDR3 contains 13 residues. The V segment lost 10 bases and the J segment 6 bases; nucleotides outside the gene matches: 10.

The chain links TRBV10-3 to TRBJ2-7, with 9 nucleotides matching TRBD1. Germline-derived CDR1 and CDR2 are ENHRY and SYGVKD. With V trimmed by 6 bases and J by 3 bases, 0 bases remained unmatched. There are 12 residues in the CDR3. The CDR3, as DNA: TGTGCCATCAGGACAGGGGGCTACGAGCAGTACTTC. Its translation: CAIRTGGYEQYF.

The chain couples TRBV19 to TRBJ2-7; D remains unclear. The length of the CDR3 is 12 residues. The germline gives CDR1 LNHDA, CDR2 SQIVND (reference sequence). V was shortened by 1 base and J by 5 bases, with 6 bases between the two germline ends. The CDR3 DNA sequence: TGTGCCAGTAGTATAGGTGCAAACGAGCAGTACTTC. This translates into CASSIGANEQYF.

The chain recombines TRBV29-1 with TRBJ2-6; D gene ambiguous. The V and J ends lost 7 bases and 0 bases respectively, with 10 bases between them. The CDR3 consists of 14 residues. The V gene's germline CDR1 is SQVTM and CDR2 ANQGSEA. In DNA, the CDR3 is TGCAGCGCCATGGACGGCTCTGGGGCCAACGTCCTGACTTTC. The encoded protein is CSAMDGSGANVLTF.

The J gene is TRBJ2-3, the V gene TRBV30; 8 nucleotides align to TRBD1. The length of the CDR3 is 16 residues. CDR1 is GTSNPN and CDR2 is SVGIG in the germline V gene (reference sequence). V was clipped by 2 bases and J by 1 base; unmatched bases: 8. As DNA, the CDR3 is TGTGCCTGGAGTAATATCAGGGGGCACGGCACAGATACGCAGTATTTT. As protein: CAWSNIRGHGTDTQYF.

The CDR3 sequence is CATSRSRDSYNEQFF. In DNA form, the CDR3 reads TGTGCCACCAGCAGATCCCGGGACTCTTACAATGAGCAGTTCTTC. The chain combines TRBV15 with TRBJ2-1; tentatively, D is TRBD2 (6 bases). CDR1 is LNHNV, CDR2 YYDKDF, per germline (reference sequence). The CDR3 consists of 15 residues. V gave up 2 bases and J gave up 4 bases, with 12 bases separating them.

The V and J genes are TRBV19 and TRBJ2-7; TRBD1 aligns across 9 bases. V dropped 5 bases and J dropped 3; count of bases not matched to a gene: 8. The germline V gene has CDR1 LNHDA and CDR2 SQIVND (reference sequence). This CDR3 comprises 15 residues. The CDR3 region has the DNA TGTGCCAGTAGTTTTTTGGGACAGGGTAACTACGAGCAGTACTTC. Amino acids: CASSFLGQGNYEQYF.

This rearrangement joins TRBV2 to TRBJ1-2; D gene unclear. Per the germline V gene, CDR1 is SNHLY and CDR2 is FYNNEI. This CDR3 comprises 12 residues. V was shortened by 6 bases and J by 4 bases, with 9 bases between the two germline ends. The chain's CDR3 is CASSYSGYGYTF. The DNA for the CDR3 is TGTGCCAGCAGCTACTCAGGCTATGGCTACACCTTC.

The J gene is TRBJ2-6, the V gene TRBV7-9, with unresolved D. V was cut by 7 bases and J by 1 base, with 5 bases left in between. Looked up from germline, CDR1 is SEHNR and CDR2 is FQNEAQ (reference sequence). CDR3 length equals 13 residues. The CDR3 sequence: CASTFSGANVLTF. The CDR3, as DNA: TGTGCCAGCACCTTTTCTGGGGCCAACGTCCTGACTTTC.

The chain employs TRBV28 and TRBJ2-1; TRBD1 aligns across 10 bases. This CDR3 region has 15 residues. J gave up 6 bases and V 4 bases, and 6 bases lay outside the gene matches. Germline CDR1 is MDHEN and CDR2 is SYDVKM. The CDR3 protein is CASSSGTGESNEQFF. In DNA form, the CDR3 reads TGTGCCAGCAGTTCGGGGACAGGGGAGTCCAATGAGCAGTTCTTC.

The chain carries TRBV28 and TRBJ1-2; 8 bases match TRBD1. The CDR3 has 14 residues. CDR1 is MDHEN, CDR2 SYDVKM, per germline. The ends lost 6 bases at V and 7 bases at J; junction bases unmatched: 10. The CDR3 sequence: CASSQDRVGSGYTF. The CDR3 DNA sequence: TGTGCCAGCAGCCAGGACAGGGTGGGTTCTGGCTACACCTTC.

The chain is built from TRBV5-1 and TRBJ2-1; 8 positions match TRBD2. This CDR3 spans 15 amino acids. V was pared by 4 bases and J by 0 bases, with 3 bases of the junction left unmatched. Germline CDR1 and CDR2: SGHRS and YFSETQ. The CDR3 nucleotides read TGCGCCAGCAGCCTTAGCGGGACCTCCTACAATGAGCAGTTCTTC. Amino acids: CASSLSGTSYNEQFF.

The chain employs TRBV5-1 and TRBJ2-1, with TRBD1 as a possible D gene (7 bases). V was pared by 4 bases and J by 7 bases, with 18 bases between. Per germline, CDR1 SGHRS and CDR2 YFSETQ. The CDR3 is made up of 15 amino acids. The chain's CDR3 is CASSDGTSGGNEQFF. CDR3 in DNA: TGCGCCAGCAGCGACGGGACTTCAGGGGGTAATGAGCAGTTCTTC.

As concerns this clone: One junction end disagrees with the germline gene, perhaps due to a read error. The chain is built from TRBV9 and TRBJ1-3; D not certain. The CDR3 runs 15 residues. Germline assignment: CDR1 SGDLS and CDR2 YYNGEE. The CDR3 sequence is CASSPPAGVGYTIYF. Here the CDR3 DNA reads TGTGCCAGCAGCCCACCGGCAGGCGTTGGATACACCATATATTTT.

The chain combines TRBV27 with TRBJ1-5; tentative D call: TRBD1 (6 bases). V shed 5 bases and J shed 7 bases, with 15 bases lying between them. Germline CDR1 is MNHEY and CDR2 is SMNVEV (reference sequence). This CDR3 has 14 amino acids. The CDR3 nucleotides read TGTGCCAGCAGTACGCAGGGGATGGGACAGCCCCAGCATTTT. Its protein is CASSTQGMGQPQHF.